These T cell receptor beta chains were read from a single sample in a study of cytomegalovirus exposure and HLA in healthy donors. Data came from immunoSEQ multiplex PCR; TCRdb stores just in-frame clones and leaves some out. The clone table shows some 140,000 clones, with the ten largest holding 1.5% to 1.7%. Sequenced: PBMCs. These receptors came from a woman in her thirties or forties in good health and CMV-seronegative. Both conserved end residues are part of each CDR3. A D gene is named only where the DNA matches it firmly.

TRBJ2-5	TRBV4-3	TRBD2	CASSQVWLAGETQYF	TGCGCCAGCAGCCAAGTCTGGCTAGCGGGGGAGACCCAGTACTTC
TRBJ2-3	TRBV2	NA	CAGLVYGSTDTQYF	TGTGCCGGCCTAGTCTATGGGTCCACAGATACGCAGTATTTT
TRBJ2-1	TRBV11-3	TRBD1	CASSLGDSYNEQFF	TGTGCCAGCAGCTTAGGGGACAGCTACAATGAGCAGTTCTTC
TRBJ2-1	TRBV4-2	TRBD2	CASSQDVQRGENEQFF	TGTGCCAGCAGCCAAGATGTCCAGCGGGGGGAAAATGAGCAGTTCTTC
TRBJ1-2	TRBV11-3	NA	CASSLRGGYGYTF	TGTGCCAGCAGCCTCCGGGGTGGCTATGGCTACACCTTC
TRBJ1-6	TRBV6-5	NA	CASSFGRDTSNSPLHF	TGTGCCAGCAGTTTCGGCCGGGACACAAGTAATTCACCCCTCCACTTT
TRBJ1-4	TRBV2	NA	CASFLPTGAPEKLFF	TGTGCCAGCTTCTTGCCGACAGGAGCCCCCGAAAAACTGTTTTTT
TRBJ2-2	TRBV18	NA	CASSPRRSDTGELFF	TGTGCCAGCTCACCGAGGCGTTCCGACACCGGGGAGCTGTTTTTT
TRBJ2-2	TRBV2	TRBD1	CASSERTGTNTGELFF	TGTGCCAGCAGCGAACGGACAGGGACGAACACCGGGGAGCTGTTTTTT
TRBJ1-1	TRBV19	TRBD1	CASSPNRGAILNTEAFF	TGTGCCAGTAGTCCAAACAGGGGTGCTATACTAAACACTGAAGCTTTCTTT
TRBJ1-2	TRBV18	NA	CASSPFDDRPYGYTF	TGTGCCAGCTCACCCTTCGATGACAGGCCCTATGGCTACACCTTC
TRBJ2-1	TRBV6-5	NA	CASSYYGAYYNEQFF	TGTGCCAGCAGTTACTATGGGGCCTATTACAATGAGCAGTTCTTC
TRBJ2-5	TRBV5-1	TRBD2	CASSLGLAGRQETQYF	TGCGCCAGCAGCTTGGGACTAGCGGGGCGGCAAGAGACCCAGTACTTC
TRBJ1-2	TRBV5-5	TRBD1	CASSLGAGGIYGYTF	TGTGCCAGCAGCTTGGGTGCAGGGGGTATCTATGGCTACACCTTC
TRBJ2-3	TRBV5-4	TRBD1	CASSLGTGGITDTQYF	TGTGCCAGCAGCTTGGGGACAGGGGGAATTACAGATACGCAGTATTTT
TRBJ1-2	TRBV9	TRBD1	CASSVVPGGGDGYTF	TGTGCCAGCAGCGTAGTTCCAGGGGGAGGAGATGGCTACACCTTC
TRBJ2-3	TRBV4-2	NA	CASSRPQGLTDTQYF	TGTGCCAGCAGCCGGCCCCAGGGACTGACAGATACGCAGTATTTT
TRBJ1-2	TRBV11-2	NA	CASSQDTYYGYTF	TGTGCCAGCAGCCAGGACACGTACTATGGCTACACCTTC
TRBJ1-3	TRBV5-1	NA	CASSLGQERNTIYF	TGCGCCAGCAGCTTGGGACAGGAAAGAAACACCATATATTTT
TRBJ1-4	TRBV13	TRBD1	CASSRDRGSGKEKLFF	TGTGCCAGCAGCAGGGACAGGGGTTCCGGCAAAGAAAAACTGTTTTTT
TRBJ2-2	TRBV2	TRBD1	CASRGQENTGELFF	TGTGCCAGCAGGGGACAGGAGAACACCGGGGAGCTGTTTTTT
TRBJ2-3	TRBV2	TRBD2	CASSPLAGGSGTQYF	TGTGCCAGCAGTCCACTAGCGGGGGGGTCGGGTACGCAGTATTTT
TRBJ1-6	TRBV14	TRBD1	CASNRGGNSPLHF	TGTGCCAGCAACAGGGGAGGTAATTCACCCCTCCACTTT
TRBJ1-3	TRBV6-6	NA	CASSTGQHLGNTIYF	TGTGCCAGCAGCACAGGACAGCACCTTGGAAACACCATATATTTT
TRBJ1-4	TRBV28	NA	CASSLGGSGSGLVKKLFF	TGTGCCAGCAGTTTGGGGGGTTCGGGTTCAGGTCTAGTCAAAAAACTGTTTTTT
TRBJ2-5	TRBV9	NA	CASSVERETQYF	TGTGCCAGCAGCGTAGAACGGGAGACCCAGTACTTC
TRBJ1-5	TRBV15	TRBD1	CATGTAFNQPQHF	TGTGCCACCGGGACAGCCTTTAATCAGCCCCAGCATTTT
TRBJ1-1	TRBV18	TRBD1	CASSLTGDGTEAFF	TGTGCCAGCTCACTAACAGGGGATGGCACTGAAGCTTTCTTT
TRBJ1-2	TRBV28	NA	CASSLENGYTF	TGTGCCAGCAGTTTAGAGAATGGCTACACCTTC
TRBJ1-1	TRBV9	TRBD1	CASSVDETGLVAFF	TGTGCCAGCAGCGTAGACGAGACAGGGCTAGTAGCCTTCTTT